One sample yielded the 8 T cell receptor beta chains listed below, sequenced in a study of blood T cell repertoires in COVID-19 (dated by TCRdb to the early 2020s). Library creation used the immunoSEQ multiplex PCR assay. In TCRdb, the immuneACCESS table is reduced to in-frame sequences with V and J assigned. These tables do not hold every clone; where another copy was compared, an unresolved V gene accounts for under half, and the others remain unexplained. Counted in this sample were under 300,000 clones; approximately 83% of them appeared once. The ten top clones hold 3.3% of the sample. Sequencing was done on a sample of PBMCs or T cells enriched from blood (not recorded which). The receptor source for this set is a woman between 40 and 50 years old with acute COVID-19.

This sequence joins TRBV2 and TRBJ1-2; D is uncertain. The ends were cut back, 4 bases at V and 3 bases at J, with 9 bases in the middle. The CDR3 contains 13 residues. The V gene's germline CDR1 is SNHLY and CDR2 FYNNEI. CDR3 sequence reads: CASSVGGDYGYTF. In DNA, the CDR3 is TGTGCCAGCAGTGTTGGTGGAGACTATGGCTACACCTTC.

A single count supports this clone. This chain links TRBV6-5 with TRBJ2-1, with TRBD2 identical over 9 bases. Germline lookup yields CDR1 MNHEY and CDR2 SVGAGI. This CDR3 contains 13 residues. J gave up 7 bases and V 8 bases, and 6 bases lay outside the gene matches. In nucleotides, the CDR3 is TGTGCCAGCGGGCTAGCGGGAACGAATGAGCAGTTCTTC. This sequence encodes CASGLAGTNEQFF.

This chain connects TRBV19 to TRBJ1-1; D remains unclear. The germline CDR1 and CDR2 sequences are LNHDA and SQIVND (reference sequence). This CDR3 has 13 amino acids. V was pared by 3 bases and J by 3 bases, with 8 bases between. DNA of the CDR3: TGTGCCAGTAGTATGTATAGCTACACTGAAGCTTTCTTT. Translated: CASSMYSYTEAFF.

V and J are TRBV19 and TRBJ1-1; D remains ambiguous. The V gene's germline CDR1 is LNHDA and CDR2 SQIVND (reference sequence). This CDR3 has 15 amino acids. Trimming removed 3 bases from V and 0 bases from J, with 11 bases in between. CDR3 DNA sequence: TGTGCCAGTAGTATTTATCGGGTCTTGAACACTGAAGCTTTCTTT. It specifies CASSIYRVLNTEAFF. Based on the CDR3 plus reference TRBV19 and TRBJ1-1, the full variable domain is DGGITQSPKYLFRKEGQNVTLSCEQNLNHDAMYWYRQDPGQGLRLIYYSQIVNDFQKGDIAEGYSVSREKKESFPLTVTSAQKNPTAFYLCASSIYRVLNTEAFFGQGTRLTVV.

The rearrangement uses TRBV9 and TRBJ1-4; D not certain. This CDR3 contains 15 residues. The germline V and J ends were trimmed by 0 bases and 8 bases, with 14 bases remaining between them. The V gene's germline CDR1 is SGDLS and CDR2 YYNGEE. CDR3: CASSVDVLGGEKLFF. Here the CDR3 DNA reads TGTGCCAGCAGCGTAGACGTTTTAGGAGGGGAAAAACTGTTTTTT. Variable domain in full (rest from reference TRBV9 and TRBJ1-4): DSGVTQTPKHLITATGQRVTLRCSPRSGDLSVYWYQQSLDQGLQFLIQYYNGEERAKGNILERFSAQQFPDLHSELNLSSLELGDSALYFCASSVDVLGGEKLFFGSGTQLSVL.

The chain employs TRBV28 and TRBJ2-5; weak D call: TRBD1 (6 bases). With 6 bases removed from V and 2 bases from J, the gap between germline ends came to 16 bases. The CDR3 consists of 15 residues. Per germline, CDR1 MDHEN and CDR2 SYDVKM. The CDR3 protein is CASSRRGERQETQYF. For the CDR3, the DNA is TGTGCCAGCAGCCGCAGGGGAGAGAGGCAAGAGACCCAGTACTTC.

The V gene is TRBV9, the J gene TRBJ1-3; TRBD1 matches at 10 bases. The junction had 6 bases not matched to a gene; V was cut back by 4 bases and J by 2 bases. CDR3 length: 16 residues. Germline V gives CDR1 SGDLS, CDR2 YYNGEE. CDR3 sequence reads: CASSSRQGAAGNTIYF. The CDR3, as DNA: TGTGCCAGCAGCTCCAGACAGGGGGCAGCTGGAAACACCATATATTTT.

The rearrangement uses TRBV7-3 and TRBJ2-3; D not resolved. Trimming stripped 2 bases from V and 2 bases from J, with 5 bases between. CDR3 length: 13 amino acids. Per the germline V gene, CDR1 is SGHTA and CDR2 is FQGTGA. The CDR3 reads CASSLAFTDTQYF. CDR3 bases: TGTGCCAGCAGCTTAGCGTTCACAGATACGCAGTATTTT.